A single count supports the clone carrying this T cell receptor (beta chain). The data were taken from a study of blood T cell repertoires in COVID-19. Study as a whole: Samples taken during acute and convalescent COVID-19 were collected in the United States, Italy and Spain. Sources were T cells, B-cell-depleted T cells, or PBMCs; the material itself was cDNA or gDNA.

In the study's own analysis: Reference gene primer amplification gave estimated nucleated cell counts. Sequencing was performed with immunoSEQ multiplex PCR; in TCRdb, only in-frame clones are kept and a portion is missing. V and J calls and clone size are as listed in that table; D and trimming were resolved from the DNA. The sample lists some 400,000 clones, around 90% seen once, with about 3% in the top ten. CDR1 is MGHRA and CDR2 is YSYEKL in the germline V gene. This CDR3 is 16 amino acids long. V lost 5 bases to trimming and J lost 4 bases; unmatched junction nucleotides: 5. The V call is TRBV4-1, the J call TRBJ2-1; TRBD2 agrees at 13 bases. Sequencing was carried out using peripheral blood. The clonotype was recovered from a human donor in a cohort sampled during active COVID-19. The CDR3 region is CASSARLAGGYNEQFF. The DNA of the CDR3 is TGCGCCAGCAGCGCCCGACTAGCGGGGGGATACAATGAGCAGTTCTTC.